The present TCR beta chain was sequenced within a study of T cells after yellow fever vaccination. Study at large: Researchers used SMART-Seq v4 Ultra Low Input to prepare fractions that had low cell numbers. Study-level points and caveats: Clones from primary vaccination mostly reappeared after the booster (around 96% CD4, approximately 86% CD8). Among all clonotypes, a small share was observed in both CD4 and CD8 compartments.

For TCR, cDNA came from 5'RACE template switching, which added a universal primer site and UMIs. A single record per CDR3 protein comes from TCRdb applying MiXCR to the 5' RACE reads. The table includes hundreds of thousands of distinct CDR3 sequences, 11% detected once. CDR1 is SGHTA, CDR2 FQGNSA, per germline. This CDR3 has 14 residues. The germline V and J ends were trimmed by 4 bases and 1 base, with 11 bases remaining between them. This clonotype has more than one count but fewer than ten. Its antigen is unidentified. This material consisted of PBMCs, taken on the day of the first yellow fever vaccination. The rearrangement links TRBV7-2 to TRBJ2-7; D is perhaps TRBD1 or TRBD2 (5 bases each). The clonotype originates from a young man who received the YFV17D yellow fever vaccine. CDR3 sequence (DNA): TGTGCCAGCAGCTCCACATGGGGGTCCTACGAGCAGTACTTC. This sequence encodes CASSSTWGSYEQYF.